This T cell receptor (beta chain) was captured by sequencing in a study of blood T cell repertoires in COVID-19. Study details: COVID-19 samples collected from the United States, Italy and Spain covered acute and convalescent phases.

How the authors handled the data: Estimated nucleated cell counts came from reference gene primer amplification. The data were produced by immunoSEQ multiplex PCR, yet TCRdb's version contains in-frame clones alone and is incomplete. V and J calls and clone size are those listed in that table; D and trimming were worked out from the DNA. The table includes over 90,000 clones, 91% detected once. The CDR3 consists of 16 residues. After removal of 6 bases from V and 6 bases from J, the junction contained 16 bases not matched to a gene. Germline loops: CDR1 SGHRS, CDR2 YFSETQ. Sequences were obtained from peripheral blood. The origin of this receptor is a man aged 18-30 years with acute or convalescent COVID-19. This chain connects TRBV5-1 to TRBJ2-3, with 7 bases identical to TRBD1. CDR3 sequence: CASTRDRDSNWDTQYF. CDR3 DNA: TGCGCCAGCACGAGGGACAGAGATTCGAACTGGGATACGCAGTATTTT.